The TCR beta chain described here comes from a study of shared clonotypes between healthy human individuals. Study outcomes and limitations: Unshared clonotypes carried lower generation probabilities than those common to all four donors. Inspection by rarefaction showed sorted-subset sequencing to be incomplete despite large depth.

This clone was picked up one time. Its antigen is undetermined. In replicate PCRs of sorted subsets, about 190 ng DNA, 29,000 or so T cell genomes, was used. The table came from immunoSEQ multiplex PCR; TCRdb's copy has only in-frame clones and leaves some out. The sample gives under 700,000 clones, around 95% of which show up once; approximately 0.11% is in the top ten. Terminally differentiated effector memory CD45RA+ cells were excluded from the naive CD8 cells, which were CD45RO-negative and positively selected for CCR7. Germline CDR1 MGHRA, CDR2 YSYEKL. Between the trimmed V and J ends, which lost 2 bases and 11 bases, there was a span of 12 bases. The CDR3 sequence is 13 residues long.

This sequence was found in a woman aged 25 to 39 in good health. This chain connects TRBV4-1 to TRBJ1-4, with D maybe TRBD1 (6 bases). Sequences were obtained from naive CD8+ T cells sorted from blood. The CDR3 reads CASSQRQDGKLFF. In DNA form, the CDR3 reads TGCGCCAGCAGCCAAAGACAGGATGGTAAACTGTTTTTT.